This T cell receptor (beta chain) was recorded in a study of OX40 agonist ivuxolimab in advanced cancers. This CDR3 spans 13 amino acids. Between the trimmed V and J ends, which lost 3 bases and 5 bases, there was a span of 7 bases. Germline loops: CDR1 ENHRY, CDR2 SYGVKD. General study results and limits: CD4+ and CD8+ T cells in blood underwent clonal expansion by week 6 at 0.1 to 3.0 mg/kg. Some nonresponders also had low normalized T-cell clonal expansion.

On this clone itself: The target antigen is unknown.

Assay: immunoSEQ multiplex PCR; the TCRdb copy retains only in-frame clones and omits some. The sample shows about 80,000 clones, roughly 80% of them seen only once. V and J are TRBV10-3 and TRBJ1-4, with D perhaps matching TRBD1 (5 bases). The sequence came from an adult with an advanced solid tumor such as melanoma, head and neck, liver or kidney cancer. The source material was CD4+ or CD8+ T cells sorted from blood, sampled in a trial of the OX40 agonist ivuxolimab. The CDR3 loop is CAISDRVNEKLFF. The CDR3 bases are TGTGCCATCAGTGACAGGGTCAATGAAAAACTGTTTTTT.